This TCR beta chain was recovered during a study of cytomegalovirus exposure and HLA in healthy donors. Broader study findings: The majority of TCR sequences were rare, yet some public TCRs appeared in many donors.

PCR employed 60 Vbeta and 13 Jbeta primers. Some clones are missing from TCRdb's copy, which holds only in-frame ones; the method was immunoSEQ multiplex PCR. The table includes about 81,000 clones, over 65% detected once. On this clone: Its antigen is currently unknown.

Unmatched junction bases numbered 6, after V lost 10 bases and J lost 4 bases. The CDR3 has 12 residues. From germline, CDR1 is SEHNR and CDR2 FQNEAQ (reference sequence). The chain is built from TRBV7-9 and TRBJ2-5; TRBD2 matches at 7 bases. The sequence was collected from a man in his fifties or sixties in good health and CMV-seropositive. Sequencing was done on a sample of PBMCs. CDR3 sequence reads: CATAPGGETQYF. Here the CDR3 DNA reads TGTGCCACTGCACCGGGAGGAGAGACCCAGTACTTC.